The rows below give T cell receptor beta chains drawn from one sample of a study of OX40 agonist ivuxolimab in advanced cancers. Here immunoSEQ multiplex PCR was the method, and the copy in TCRdb shows in-frame clones only, minus some. In the table there are about 67,000 clones, approximately 93% of which are singletons. The material sequenced was CD4+ or CD8+ T cells sorted from blood, taken in a trial of the OX40 agonist ivuxolimab. The receptor set was obtained from an adult with an advanced solid tumor such as melanoma, head and neck, liver or kidney cancer. Both conserved end residues are part of each CDR3. A D gene is named only where the DNA matches it firmly. Not all rows give a size; the values are once, few, many and, for expanded clones, a class.

CDR3 protein	CDR3 DNA	clone size	V gene	J gene	D gene
CASSSGAGVTGELFF	TGTGCCAGCAGTTCAGGGGCGGGGGTCACCGGGGAGCTGTTTTTT	NA	TRBV7-2	TRBJ2-2	NA
CASSLQGALDGYTF	TGCGCCAGCAGCTTACAAGGGGCGTTGGATGGCTACACCTTC	NA	TRBV5-1	TRBJ1-2	NA
CAISGSLAADYNEQFF	TGTGCCATCAGTGGAAGCCTAGCGGCGGATTACAATGAGCAGTTCTTC	NA	TRBV10-3	TRBJ2-1	TRBD2
CASSHLGQGVDTQYF	TGCGCCAGCAGCCACCTCGGACAGGGAGTAGATACGCAGTATTTT	few	TRBV4-1	TRBJ2-3	TRBD1
CASSLELRGSTDTQYF	TGTGCCAGCAGCTTGGAGTTGCGGGGGAGCACAGATACGCAGTATTTT	NA	TRBV5-6	TRBJ2-3	TRBD2
CASSPLTVGTEAFF	TGTGCCAGCAGTCCTCTAACCGTGGGCACTGAAGCTTTCTTT	NA	TRBV27	TRBJ1-1	NA
CASSSDRGNQPQHF	TGTGCCAGCAGTTCCGACAGGGGGAATCAGCCCCAGCATTTT	NA	TRBV27	TRBJ1-5	TRBD1
CASSSGGATTDTQYF	TGTGCCAGCAGCTCCGGGGGGGCCACAACAGATACGCAGTATTTT	once	TRBV6-5	TRBJ2-3	TRBD2
CASSSGGSTDTQYF	TGTGCCAGCAGCTCCGGGGGGAGCACAGATACGCAGTATTTT	NA	TRBV28	TRBJ2-3	TRBD2
CASNANTQYF	TGTGCCAGCAATGCTAATACGCAGTATTTT	NA	TRBV2	TRBJ2-3	NA
CASSQQGLSYEQYF	TGTGCCAGCAGTCAACAGGGTCTCTCCTACGAGCAGTACTTC	NA	TRBV6-1	TRBJ2-7	NA
CASSLLGTGNSPLHF	TGTGCCAGCAGCCTACTCGGGACAGGGAATTCACCCCTCCACTTT	NA	TRBV7-2	TRBJ1-6	TRBD1
CASRKQGGGELFF	TGTGCCAGCAGAAAACAAGGGGGCGGGGAGCTGTTTTTT	NA	TRBV28	TRBJ2-2	NA
CASRRRTEQYF	TGTGCCAGCAGACGTCGGACCGAGCAGTACTTC	NA	TRBV6-5	TRBJ2-7	NA
CASSFKQGAYEQYF	TGTGCCAGCAGCTTTAAACAGGGGGCCTACGAGCAGTACTTC	NA	TRBV7-2	TRBJ2-7	TRBD1
CASHGYKTGELFF	TGTGCCTCCCACGGGTACAAAACCGGGGAGCTGTTTTTT	NA	TRBV6-6	TRBJ2-2	NA
CASSLERGTGGTGELFF	TGTGCCAGCAGCTTAGAGAGGGGGACAGGGGGCACCGGGGAGCTGTTTTTT	NA	TRBV7-2	TRBJ2-2	TRBD1
CASSIGRPYGYTF	TGTGCCAGTAGTATAGGACGGCCGTATGGCTACACCTTC	NA	TRBV19	TRBJ1-2	NA
CASSSRGEVAIQYF	TGCGCCAGCAGCTCCAGGGGGGAGGTGGCCATTCAGTACTTC	NA	TRBV5-1	TRBJ2-4	NA
CASRPGTGWLAAQYF	TGTGCCAGCAGACCCGGGACAGGGTGGCTAGCGGCACAGTACTTC	NA	TRBV6-5	TRBJ2-7	TRBD1
CASSVMYGYTF	TGTGCCAGCAGTGTTATGTATGGCTACACCTTC	NA	TRBV2	TRBJ1-2	NA
CASSSYTSVEVTQYF	TGTGCCAGCAGCTCATACACTAGCGTGGAAGTTACGCAGTATTTT	NA	TRBV7-2	TRBJ2-3	TRBD2
CASSFGIPGTWVEAFF	TGTGCCAGCAGCTTTGGTATACCGGGGACTTGGGTTGAAGCTTTCTTT	NA	TRBV7-9	TRBJ1-1	NA
CASSYSNGVYEQYF	TGTGCCAGCAGTTACTCGAACGGCGTCTACGAGCAGTACTTC	NA	TRBV6-5	TRBJ2-7	NA
CASSAADGRQYF	TGTGCCAGCAGTGCCGCGGATGGCCGGCAGTACTTC	once	TRBV6-4	TRBJ2-7	NA
CATSRRGIDYGYTF	TGTGCCACCAGCAGAAGGGGGATTGACTATGGCTACACCTTC	NA	TRBV15	TRBJ1-2	NA
CASSLNGASYNEQFF	TGTGCCAGCAGCTTAAACGGGGCCTCCTACAATGAGCAGTTCTTC	NA	TRBV11-1	TRBJ2-1	NA
CASSGTANNEQFF	TGTGCCAGCTCCGGGACCGCCAACAATGAGCAGTTCTTC	NA	TRBV6-1	TRBJ2-1	NA
CASSLVGPMGNPLRDGNEQFF	TGTGCCAGCAGTTTAGTTGGACCAATGGGGAACCCTTTGCGGGACGGAAATGAGCAGTTCTTC	NA	TRBV28	TRBJ2-1	NA
CAWSVRDSWDPHYEQYF	TGTGCCTGGAGTGTACGGGACAGTTGGGATCCCCACTACGAGCAGTACTTC	NA	TRBV30	TRBJ2-7	TRBD1
CASSVYNEQFF	TGTGCCAGCAGCGTCTACAATGAGCAGTTCTTC	NA	TRBV11-2	TRBJ2-1	NA
CASSPLVLDTQYF	TGTGCCAGCAGCCCACTAGTTTTAGATACGCAGTATTTT	NA	TRBV9	TRBJ2-3	NA
CASSLESATEAFF	TGTGCCAGTAGTCTGGAGAGTGCCACTGAAGCTTTCTTT	NA	TRBV19	TRBJ1-1	NA
CASSEYLRGDSYEQYF	TGTGCCAGCAGTGAATATTTACGGGGGGACTCCTACGAGCAGTACTTC	NA	TRBV25-1	TRBJ2-7	TRBD2
CASSLAGGLGETQYF	TGTGCCAGCAGCTTAGCGGGGGGACTGGGGGAGACCCAGTACTTC	NA	TRBV11-2	TRBJ2-5	TRBD2
CASRSGPFTDTQYF	TGTGCCAGTAGGTCGGGGCCTTTCACAGATACGCAGTATTTT	NA	TRBV19	TRBJ2-3	NA
CASSPQGGDRAHEQYF	TGTGCCAGCAGTCCCCAAGGGGGGGACAGGGCCCACGAGCAGTACTTC	NA	TRBV2	TRBJ2-7	TRBD1
CASSLGGYPETQYF	TGTGCCAGCAGCTTAGGGGGTTATCCAGAGACCCAGTACTTC	NA	TRBV11-2	TRBJ2-5	NA
CASSQDLGWVSGNTIYF	TGTGCCAGCAGCCAAGATTTAGGGTGGGTCTCGGGAAACACCATATATTTT	NA	TRBV4-2	TRBJ1-3	NA
CASRPGQGDFGYTF	TGTGCCAGCAGACCAGGACAGGGCGACTTTGGCTACACCTTC	NA	TRBV7-2	TRBJ1-2	TRBD1
CATSKYGQGIRDEQYF	TGTGCCACCAGCAAATACGGACAGGGGATCCGCGACGAGCAGTACTTC	NA	TRBV15	TRBJ2-7	TRBD1
CASSLNLAGKGETQYF	TGTGCCAGCAGCTTAAACCTAGCGGGGAAGGGGGAGACCCAGTACTTC	NA	TRBV7-2	TRBJ2-5	TRBD2
CASSVGVGGDTDTQYF	TGTGCCAGCAGCGTCGGAGTGGGAGGGGACACAGATACGCAGTATTTT	NA	TRBV9	TRBJ2-3	TRBD2
CASSLPAGYGYTF	TGTGCCAGCAGCCTACCCGCAGGCTATGGCTACACCTTC	NA	TRBV11-2	TRBJ1-2	NA
CASSRDRSSYEQYF	TGTGCCAGTAGTAGGGACAGGAGCTCCTACGAGCAGTACTTC	NA	TRBV19	TRBJ2-7	TRBD1
CASSLDVVGAGGDADTQYF	TGCGCCAGCAGCTTGGACGTAGTCGGAGCGGGGGGGGACGCAGATACGCAGTATTTT	NA	TRBV5-1	TRBJ2-3	TRBD2
CAIGLGDYGYTF	TGTGCCATCGGCCTCGGGGACTATGGCTACACCTTC	once	TRBV10-3	TRBJ1-2	NA